This is a list of T cell receptor beta chains from one sample in a study of STAT5B mutations in CD4+ large granular lymphocyte leukemia. Profiled with immunoSEQ multiplex PCR; TCRdb holds only in-frame clones, not every one. The repertoire consists of approximately 32,000 clones, with around 88% occurring once and the leading ten covering 0.75% to 1%. Sequenced sample: CD4+ T cells from blood buffy coats. The receptors were gathered from a human donor in good health. Both conserved end residues are part of each CDR3. The order of the fields is clone size, V gene, D gene, J gene, CDR3 DNA, CDR3 protein. A D gene is named only where the DNA matches it firmly. Clone size is not always given. Where it is, it says once, few, many or a class for expanded clones.

>-|TRBV12-5|TRBD2|TRBJ2-1
TGTGCTAGTGGTTTGTCCCCTAGCGGGGGGGCACTCCGGAATGAGCAGTTCTTC
CASGLSPSGGALRNEQFF
>once|TRBV5-5|TRBD1|TRBJ1-6
TGTGCCAGCAGCTGGAATCAGGGGGCCGGAGGTTCACCCCTCCACTTT
CASSWNQGAGGSPLHF
>-|TRBV6-5|TRBD1|TRBJ1-1
TGTGCCAGCAGTTACTCACAGGGGATGACTGAAGCTTTCTTT
CASSYSQGMTEAFF
>-|TRBV6-1|-|TRBJ2-4
TGTGCCAGCAGTGAATCCGTCATAAACATTCAGTACTTC
CASSESVINIQYF
>-|TRBV25-1|-|TRBJ2-7
TGTGCCAGCAGTGGGAGCCCCTCCGGGCAGTACTTC
CASSGSPSGQYF
>few|TRBV20-1|-|TRBJ1-2
TGCAGTGCGGACGGACAGTTTGGCTACACCTTC
CSADGQFGYTF
>-|TRBV4-1|-|TRBJ2-5
TGCGCCAGCAGCCAAGCCAGACCCGGACTTTTTTCCCCAGGCTCAGAGACCCAGTACTTC
CASSQARPGLFSPGSETQYF
>-|TRBV11-1|-|TRBJ2-3
TGTGCCAGCAGCAGAATAGACCAGGGGGGCGGTCGGGATACGCAGTATTTT
CASSRIDQGGGRDTQYF
>once|TRBV7-8|TRBD2|TRBJ2-7
TGTGCCAGCAGCTTGTTCCTTACTAGCGGGGTATACGAGCAGTACTTC
CASSLFLTSGVYEQYF
>few|TRBV10-3|-|TRBJ1-2
TGTGCCATCGGCGATAACTATGGCTACACCTTC
CAIGDNYGYTF
>once|TRBV6-5|-|TRBJ2-7
TGTGCCAGCAGGAAAGGGGGGGGCCGCGAGCAGTACTTC
CASRKGGGREQYF
>-|TRBV4-3|-|TRBJ1-2
TGCGCCAGCAGCCAAGTGATTAGTAGTGGCTACACCTTC
CASSQVISSGYTF
>once|TRBV5-1|TRBD2|TRBJ2-2
TGCGCCAGCAGCCTATATTCAACCCACACTAGCGGGAGTGGCGGGGAGCTGTTTTTT
CASSLYSTHTSGSGGELFF
>-|TRBV2|TRBD2|TRBJ2-2
TGTGCCAGCAGACCTGGACTAGCCGGTAAAGCCGGGGAGCTGTTTTTT
CASRPGLAGKAGELFF
>-|TRBV6-6|TRBD1|TRBJ1-5
TGTGCCAGCAGGATGGGACAGGGACTCAATCAGCCCCAGCATTTT
CASRMGQGLNQPQHF
>-|TRBV5-4|-|TRBJ2-1
TGTGCCAGCACCCCCATCGCCACTATCTACAATGAGCAGTTCTTC
CASTPIATIYNEQFF
>-|TRBV6-1|TRBD2|TRBJ2-7
TGTGCCAGCAGTGGGGTCGGGACTAGCGGAGGGTACGAGCAGTACTTC
CASSGVGTSGGYEQYF
>-|TRBV7-2|-|TRBJ1-3
TGTGCCAGCAGAAGCGACCTCGGGGGAAACACCATATATTTT
CASRSDLGGNTIYF